The source of this T cell receptor beta chain is a study of blood T cell repertoires in COVID-19. For the study at large: COVID-19 samples from acute and convalescent phases originated in the United States, Italy and Spain. Sources were T cells, B-cell-depleted T cells, or PBMCs; the material itself was cDNA or gDNA.

The authors' processing: The authors estimated nucleated cell counts from reference gene primer amplification. TCRdb keeps only in-frame clones here, not all; method: immunoSEQ multiplex PCR. V, J and clone size were drawn from that table, and D and trimming were deduced from the DNA. The sample consists of more than 75,000 clones, roughly 82% of them appearing once. This CDR3 region has 14 residues. V was clipped by 9 bases and J by 4 bases, with 18 bases between them. Germline CDR1 MNHNY, CDR2 SVGAGI (reference sequence). The TCR was taken from a human donor in a cohort sampled during active COVID-19. Material for sequencing was peripheral blood. This chain uses TRBV6-6 with TRBJ1-1; TRBD1 might be the D (6 bases). The CDR3 nucleotides read TGTGCCAGTATTCTCGGGGGGCTAGGCACTGAAGCTTTCTTT. It specifies CASILGGLGTEAFF.